This T cell receptor (beta chain) was observed in a study of blood T cell repertoires in COVID-19. Study at large: Sites across the United States, Italy and Spain contributed samples from acute and convalescent COVID-19.

Participant reports of clinical history set cohort assignment. The V segment lost 3 bases and the J segment 0 bases; nucleotides outside the gene matches: 16. CDR3 length: 20 amino acids. From germline, CDR1 is SGHRS and CDR2 YFSETQ. Original processing methods: Scientists estimated how many nucleated cells there were by amplifying reference gene primers. Using immunoSEQ multiplex PCR, the repertoire was profiled, and TCRdb retains in-frame clones only, with some absent. That table is the source of V, J and clone size, and D and trimming were worked out from the DNA. The profile shows about 370,000 clones, roughly 91% of them singletons.

The clonotype originates from a woman aged 25 to 45 who had recovered from COVID-19. V and J are TRBV5-1 and TRBJ2-3, with 10 bases matching TRBD2. Source material: PBMCs or T cells enriched from blood (not recorded which). The DNA of the CDR3 is TGCGCCAGCAGCTGGGCCCCCGTGGTAGCGGGAGGCACTAGCACAGATACGCAGTATTTT. Translating it yields CASSWAPVVAGGTSTDTQYF.